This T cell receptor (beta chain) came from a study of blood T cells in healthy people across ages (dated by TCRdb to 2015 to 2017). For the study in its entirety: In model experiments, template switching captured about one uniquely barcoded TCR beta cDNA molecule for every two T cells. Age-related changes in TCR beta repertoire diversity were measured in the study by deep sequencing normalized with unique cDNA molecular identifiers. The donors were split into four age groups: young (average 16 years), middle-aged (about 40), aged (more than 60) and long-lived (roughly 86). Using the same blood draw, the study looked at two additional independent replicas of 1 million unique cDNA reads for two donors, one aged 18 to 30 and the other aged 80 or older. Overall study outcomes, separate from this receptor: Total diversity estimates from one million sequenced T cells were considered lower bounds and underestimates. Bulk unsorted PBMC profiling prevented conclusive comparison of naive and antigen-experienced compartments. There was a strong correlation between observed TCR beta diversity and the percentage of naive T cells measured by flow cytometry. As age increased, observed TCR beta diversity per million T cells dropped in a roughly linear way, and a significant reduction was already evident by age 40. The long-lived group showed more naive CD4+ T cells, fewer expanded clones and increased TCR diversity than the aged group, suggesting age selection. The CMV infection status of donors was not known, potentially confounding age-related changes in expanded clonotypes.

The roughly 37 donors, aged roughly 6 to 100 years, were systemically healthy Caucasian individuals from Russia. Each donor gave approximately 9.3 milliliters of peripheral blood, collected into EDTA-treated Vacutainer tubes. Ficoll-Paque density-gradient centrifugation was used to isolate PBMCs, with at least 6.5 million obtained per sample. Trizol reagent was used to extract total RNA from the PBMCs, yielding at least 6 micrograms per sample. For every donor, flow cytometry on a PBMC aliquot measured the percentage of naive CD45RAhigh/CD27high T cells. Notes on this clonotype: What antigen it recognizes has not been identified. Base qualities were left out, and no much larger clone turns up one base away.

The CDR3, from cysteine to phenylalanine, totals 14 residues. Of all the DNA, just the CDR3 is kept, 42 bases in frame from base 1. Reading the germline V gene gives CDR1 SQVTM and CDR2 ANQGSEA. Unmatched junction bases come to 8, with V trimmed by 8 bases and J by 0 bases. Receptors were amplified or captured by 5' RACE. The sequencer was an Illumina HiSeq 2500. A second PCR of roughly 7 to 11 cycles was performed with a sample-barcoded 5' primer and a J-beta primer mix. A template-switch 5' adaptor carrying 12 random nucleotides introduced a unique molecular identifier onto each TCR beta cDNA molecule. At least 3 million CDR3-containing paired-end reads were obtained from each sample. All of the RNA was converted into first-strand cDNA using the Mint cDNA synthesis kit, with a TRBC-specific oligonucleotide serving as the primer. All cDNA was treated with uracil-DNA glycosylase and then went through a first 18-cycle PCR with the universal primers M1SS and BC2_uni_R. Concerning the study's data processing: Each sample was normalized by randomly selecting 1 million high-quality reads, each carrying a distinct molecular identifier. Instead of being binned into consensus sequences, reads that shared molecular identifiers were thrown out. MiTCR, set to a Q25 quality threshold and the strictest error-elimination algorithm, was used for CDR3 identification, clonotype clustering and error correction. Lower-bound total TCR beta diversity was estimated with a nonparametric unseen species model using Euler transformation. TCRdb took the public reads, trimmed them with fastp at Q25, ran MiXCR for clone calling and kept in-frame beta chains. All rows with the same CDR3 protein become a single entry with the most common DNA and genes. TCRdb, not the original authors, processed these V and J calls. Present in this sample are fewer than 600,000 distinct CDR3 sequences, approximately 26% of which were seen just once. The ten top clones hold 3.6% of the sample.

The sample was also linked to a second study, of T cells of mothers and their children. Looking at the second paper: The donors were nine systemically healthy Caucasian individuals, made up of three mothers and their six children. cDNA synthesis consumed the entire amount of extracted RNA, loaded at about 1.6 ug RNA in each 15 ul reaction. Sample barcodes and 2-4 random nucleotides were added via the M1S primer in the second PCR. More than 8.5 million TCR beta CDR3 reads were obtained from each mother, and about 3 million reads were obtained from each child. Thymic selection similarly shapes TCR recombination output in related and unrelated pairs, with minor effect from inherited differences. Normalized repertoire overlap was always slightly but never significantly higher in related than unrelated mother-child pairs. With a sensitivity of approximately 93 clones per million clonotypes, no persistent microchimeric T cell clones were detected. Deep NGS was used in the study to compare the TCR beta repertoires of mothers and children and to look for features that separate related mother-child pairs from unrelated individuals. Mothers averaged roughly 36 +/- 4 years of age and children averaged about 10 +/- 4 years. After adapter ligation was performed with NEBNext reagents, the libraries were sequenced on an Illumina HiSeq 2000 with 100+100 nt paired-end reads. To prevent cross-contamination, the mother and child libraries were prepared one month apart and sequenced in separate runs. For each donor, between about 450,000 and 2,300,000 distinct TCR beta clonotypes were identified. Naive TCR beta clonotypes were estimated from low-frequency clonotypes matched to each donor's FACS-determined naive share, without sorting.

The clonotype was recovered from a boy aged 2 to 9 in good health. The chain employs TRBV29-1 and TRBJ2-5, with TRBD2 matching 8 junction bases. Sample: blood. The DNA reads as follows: TGCAGCCACGAGCGGGGGTTGTACCAAGAGACCCAGTACTTC. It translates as CSHERGLYQETQYF.